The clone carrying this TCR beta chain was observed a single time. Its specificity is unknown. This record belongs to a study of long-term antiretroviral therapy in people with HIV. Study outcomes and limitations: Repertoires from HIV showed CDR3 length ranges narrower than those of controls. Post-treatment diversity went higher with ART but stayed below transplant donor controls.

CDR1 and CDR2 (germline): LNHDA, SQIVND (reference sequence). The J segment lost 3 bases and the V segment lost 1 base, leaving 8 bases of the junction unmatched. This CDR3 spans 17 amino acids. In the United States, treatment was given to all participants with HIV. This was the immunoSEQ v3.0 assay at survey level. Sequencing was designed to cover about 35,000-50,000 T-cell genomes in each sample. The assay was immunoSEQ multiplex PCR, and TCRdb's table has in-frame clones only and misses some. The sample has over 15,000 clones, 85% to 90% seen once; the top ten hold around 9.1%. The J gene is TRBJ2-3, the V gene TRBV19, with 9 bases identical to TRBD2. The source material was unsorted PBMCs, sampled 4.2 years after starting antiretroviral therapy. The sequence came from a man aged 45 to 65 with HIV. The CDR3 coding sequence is TGTGCCAGTAGTATAGGTACCGTAGCGGGGGTAACAGATACGCAGTATTTT. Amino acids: CASSIGTVAGVTDTQYF. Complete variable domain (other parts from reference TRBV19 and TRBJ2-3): DGGITQSPKYLFRKEGQNVTLSCEQNLNHDAMYWYRQDPGQGLRLIYYSQIVNDFQKGDIAEGYSVSREKKESFPLTVTSAQKNPTAFYLCASSIGTVAGVTDTQYFGPGTRLTVL.